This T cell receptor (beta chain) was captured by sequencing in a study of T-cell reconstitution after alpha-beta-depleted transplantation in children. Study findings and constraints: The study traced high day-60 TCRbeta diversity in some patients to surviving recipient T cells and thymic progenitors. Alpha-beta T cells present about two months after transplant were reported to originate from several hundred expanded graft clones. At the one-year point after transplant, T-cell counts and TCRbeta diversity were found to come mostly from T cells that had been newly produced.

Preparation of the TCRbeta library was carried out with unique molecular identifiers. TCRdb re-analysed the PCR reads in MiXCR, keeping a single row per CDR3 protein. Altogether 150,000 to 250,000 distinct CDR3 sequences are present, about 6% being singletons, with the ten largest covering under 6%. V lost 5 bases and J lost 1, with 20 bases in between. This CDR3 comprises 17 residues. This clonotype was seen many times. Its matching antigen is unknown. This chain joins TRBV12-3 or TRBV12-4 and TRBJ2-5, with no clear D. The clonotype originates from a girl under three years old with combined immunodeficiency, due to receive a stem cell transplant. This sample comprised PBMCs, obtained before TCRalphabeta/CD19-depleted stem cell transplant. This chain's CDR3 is CASSPGDRLKPQETQYF. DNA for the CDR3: TGTGCCAGCAGTCCTGGAGACCGCCTAAAGCCCCAAGAGACCCAGTACTTC.